This T cell receptor beta chain was observed in a study of blood T cells in healthy people across ages. As for the study in general: Through template switching, about one barcoded beta molecule was captured per two T cells, as measured in model experiments. Study-wide results and limits: Measured against age, TCR beta diversity per million T cells decreased in a roughly linear manner.

Each sample provided at least 6 micrograms of extracted total RNA. Germline CDR1 SGHRS, CDR2 YFSETQ. CDR3 size: 15 residues. Between the trimmed V and J ends, which lost 0 bases and 1 base, there was a span of 9 bases. Through a sample-barcoded 5' primer and a J-beta primer mix, a second PCR was run for about 7 to 12 cycles. Every cDNA molecule bore a tag from a template-switch adaptor containing 12 random nucleotides. TCRdb re-analysed the 5' RACE reads in MiXCR, keeping a single row per CDR3 protein. Here the sample spans 1.5 million to 2 million distinct CDR3 sequences, roughly 27% being singletons. This clonotype was found a few times. Antigen specificity is unknown.

The clonotype originates from a woman aged 25 to 39 in good health. J is TRBJ2-3 and V is TRBV5-1; D is ambiguous. Specimen: blood. The CDR3 coding sequence is TGCGCCAGCAGCTTGGAGGGCCTCGGCACAGATACGCAGTATTTT. This gives the protein CASSLEGLGTDTQYF.